Below, one TCR beta chain is given with its context. Antigen specificity is unknown. The CDR3 has 11 residues. Germline CDR1 and CDR2: SGHTA and FQGNSA. The data were obtained in a study of CXCR3-negative and CXCR3-positive naive CD8 T cells. Whole-study results and caveats: Memory cells diverged, while naive CXCR3-positive and CXCR3-negative cells had similar TRBV-TRBJ usage. No difference in surface CD5 was seen between naive subsets, and TCR strength was inferred from TRB CDR3 properties.

In preparing the TRB cDNA libraries, 5' RACE with UMI labels was used. TCRdb reworked the 5' RACE reads into one entry per CDR3 protein, no DNA. The sample's table shows 35,000 to 45,000 distinct CDR3 sequences. The clonotype was recovered from a human donor in good health. Some clones in this sample may be carry-over from other donors' samples. Sequenced: naive CXCR3- CD8+ T cells from blood. The subset denotes: CD45RO-CCR7+CD27+CD95- naive CD8+ T cells lacking CXCR3 (TNR3-). This sequence joins TRBV7-2 and TRBJ2-7; checking the TCRdb D call of TRBD1 is not possible without DNA. CDR3: CATRVGYEQYF.